Listed below are T cell receptor beta chains from one sample, sequenced in a study of CD4+ T cells in melanoma. Profiled with immunoSEQ multiplex PCR; TCRdb holds only in-frame clones, not every one. Among about 54,000 clones listed, approximately 74% were seen once. The sequenced sample consisted of tumor tissue. These receptors originate from a human donor with melanoma. The CDR3 runs from the conserved cysteine through the conserved F or W. D genes are given only for firm matches. Rows may omit the clone size; those that give it use once, few, many or a size class.

TRBJ1-5	NA	NA	TRBV4-1	CASSRGQYRGNQPQHF	TGCGCCAGCAGCCGAGGACAGTACCGGGGCAATCAGCCCCAGCATTTT
TRBJ1-1	TRBD1	NA	TRBV11-2	CASSLQGQGMRGTEAFF	TGTGCCAGCAGCTTACAGGGACAGGGGATGAGGGGCACTGAAGCTTTCTTT
TRBJ1-3	TRBD1	NA	TRBV13	CASSLDQGAGNTIYF	TGTGCCAGCAGCTTAGATCAGGGGGCTGGAAACACCATATATTTT
TRBJ1-1	NA	NA	TRBV4-1	CASSQDGGYTEAFF	TGCGCCAGCAGCCAAGACGGAGGATACACTGAAGCTTTCTTT
TRBJ2-5	TRBD2	NA	TRBV7-9	CASSLTSGDPTQYF	TGTGCCAGCAGCTTAACTAGCGGGGACCCAACCCAGTACTTC
TRBJ2-5	NA	NA	TRBV7-7	CASSPGRTTQETQYF	TGTGCTAGCAGCCCGGGACGGACGACTCAAGAGACCCAGTACTTC
TRBJ2-7	TRBD1	NA	TRBV30	CAWTGGGYEQYF	TGTGCCTGGACAGGGGGCGGGTACGAGCAGTACTTC
TRBJ2-3	NA	many	TRBV5-1	CASSLGIVTDTQYF	TGCGCCAGCAGCTTGGGGATCGTCACAGATACGCAGTATTTT
TRBJ2-7	TRBD1	NA	TRBV5-1	CASSWGTAYEQYF	TGCGCCAGCAGCTGGGGGACAGCCTACGAGCAGTACTTC
TRBJ1-4	NA	NA	TRBV7-9	CASSLSSTDPSNEKLFF	TGTGCCAGCAGCTTATCCAGCACAGACCCCTCCAATGAAAAACTGTTTTTT
TRBJ1-1	NA	NA	TRBV4-3	CASSQRLSAEAFF	TGCGCCAGCAGCCAAAGGTTGTCGGCTGAAGCTTTCTTT
TRBJ2-3	TRBD2	NA	TRBV10-1	CASSAPGGGPDTQYF	TGCGCCAGCAGTGCCCCGGGAGGGGGACCAGATACGCAGTATTTT
TRBJ2-1	NA	NA	TRBV20-1	CSAGTANEQFF	TGCAGTGCTGGAACCGCTAATGAGCAGTTCTTC
TRBJ1-2	NA	NA	TRBV6-5	CASSYAGALYGYTF	TGTGCCAGTAGTTACGCAGGGGCACTTTATGGCTACACCTTC
TRBJ1-5	NA	NA	TRBV5-1	CASSSYPTDYSNQPQHF	TGCGCCAGCAGCTCCTACCCGACAGACTATAGCAATCAGCCCCAGCATTTT
TRBJ2-1	NA	NA	TRBV14	CASSPYGRVAYNEQFF	TGTGCCAGCAGCCCCTATGGGCGGGTTGCATACAATGAGCAGTTCTTC
TRBJ1-1	NA	NA	TRBV4-1	CASSQGDMNTEAFF	TGCGCCAGCAGCCAAGGGGATATGAACACTGAAGCTTTCTTT
TRBJ1-6	NA	NA	TRBV7-9	CASSSLAGTDYNSPLHF	TGTGCCAGCAGCTCCTTGGCAGGGACCGACTATAATTCACCCCTCCACTTT
TRBJ2-5	NA	NA	TRBV30	CAWTGLQETQYF	TGTGCCTGGACAGGGCTCCAAGAGACCCAGTACTTC
TRBJ1-3	TRBD1	NA	TRBV4-2	CASSQDWGTAGTRNTIYF	TGTGCCAGCAGCCAAGATTGGGGGACAGCCGGAACCCGAAACACCATATATTTT
TRBJ1-3	NA	NA	TRBV30	CAWKGRGNTIYF	TGTGCCTGGAAAGGCCGGGGAAACACCATATATTTT
TRBJ1-5	NA	NA	TRBV6-6	CASEQGFGNQPQHF	TGTGCCAGCGAACAGGGATTTGGCAATCAGCCCCAGCATTTT
TRBJ2-1	NA	NA	TRBV11-2	CASRTQGTYNEQFF	TGTGCCAGCAGAACACAGGGCACCTACAATGAGCAGTTCTTC
TRBJ2-1	NA	many	TRBV11-1	CASSAATATQFF	TGTGCCAGCAGCGCAGCGACAGCGACGCAGTTCTTC
TRBJ2-7	TRBD2	NA	TRBV9	CASSLAGGAYEQYF	TGTGCCAGCAGCTTGGCGGGGGGGGCCTACGAGCAGTACTTC
TRBJ1-5	NA	NA	TRBV5-1	CASSLTPGNSQPQHF	TGCGCCAGCAGCTTGACGCCGGGGAATAGCCAGCCCCAGCATTTT
TRBJ1-2	TRBD1	NA	TRBV29-1	CSVESRTGGDGYTF	TGCAGCGTTGAGTCCAGGACAGGGGGCGACGGCTACACCTTC
TRBJ1-2	NA	NA	TRBV4-1	CASSQIPGSYGCTF	TGCGCCAGCAGCCAAATTCCGGGGAGCTATGGCTGCACCTTC
TRBJ2-3	NA	once	TRBV29-1	CSVEVLTDTQYF	TGCAGCGTTGAGGTACTCACAGATACGCAGTATTTT
TRBJ1-1	NA	few	TRBV5-4	CASAGGSMGTEAFF	TGTGCCAGCGCGGGGGGGTCGATGGGCACTGAAGCTTTCTTT
TRBJ2-2	TRBD1	NA	TRBV27	CASSSRGSGELFF	TGTGCCAGCAGTTCCAGGGGGTCCGGGGAGCTGTTTTTT
TRBJ1-1	TRBD1	few	TRBV7-9	CASSTDRGPMNTEAFF	TGTGCCAGCAGCACGGACAGGGGGCCCATGAACACTGAAGCTTTCTTT
TRBJ1-2	NA	NA	TRBV28	CASSPTGENYGYTF	TGTGCCAGCAGTCCCACGGGGGAAAACTATGGCTACACCTTC